A single TCR beta chain is shown here with its context. This entry belongs to a study of control samples from healthy donors and cancer patients. From germline, CDR1 is SGDLS and CDR2 YYNGEE. The CDR3 covers 16 residues. Trimming took 0 bases from V and 1 from J, leaving 11 bases between them. TCRdb's copy holds only in-frame clones and misses some; the assay was immunoSEQ multiplex PCR. Here the sample spans about 200,000 clones, about 90% being singletons. The chain couples TRBV9 to TRBJ1-3; D uncertain. The sequenced sample was blood. The origin of this receptor is a man aged 25-45 years in good health. The CDR3 sequence: CASSVASVGSGNTIYF. The CDR3 bases are TGTGCCAGCAGCGTAGCTTCAGTTGGATCTGGAAACACCATATATTTT. Complete variable domain (other parts from reference TRBV9 and TRBJ1-3): DSGVTQTPKHLITATGQRVTLRCSPRSGDLSVYWYQQSLDQGLQFLIQYYNGEERAKGNILERFSAQQFPDLHSELNLSSLELGDSALYFCASSVASVGSGNTIYFGEGSWLTVV.